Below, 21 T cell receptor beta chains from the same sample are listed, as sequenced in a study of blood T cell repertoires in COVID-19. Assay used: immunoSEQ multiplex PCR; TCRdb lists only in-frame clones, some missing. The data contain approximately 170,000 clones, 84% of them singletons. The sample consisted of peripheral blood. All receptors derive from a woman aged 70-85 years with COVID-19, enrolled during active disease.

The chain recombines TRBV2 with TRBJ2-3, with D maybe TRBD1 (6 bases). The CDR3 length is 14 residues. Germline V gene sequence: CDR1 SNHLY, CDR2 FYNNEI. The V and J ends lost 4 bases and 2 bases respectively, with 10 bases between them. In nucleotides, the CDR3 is TGTGCCAGCAGTGTCAACAGGGCCACAGATACGCAGTATTTT. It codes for CASSVNRATDTQYF.

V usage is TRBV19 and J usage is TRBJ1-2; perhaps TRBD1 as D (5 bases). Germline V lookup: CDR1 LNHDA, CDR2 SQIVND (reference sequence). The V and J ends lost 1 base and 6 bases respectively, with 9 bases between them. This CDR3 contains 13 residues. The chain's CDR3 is CASSIGGGDGYTF. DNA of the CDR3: TGTGCCAGTAGTATAGGAGGAGGGGATGGCTACACCTTC.

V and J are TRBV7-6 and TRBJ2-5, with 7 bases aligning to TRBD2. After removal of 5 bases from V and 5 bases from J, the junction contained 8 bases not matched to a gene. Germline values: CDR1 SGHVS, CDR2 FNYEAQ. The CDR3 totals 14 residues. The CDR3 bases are TGTGCCAGCAGCCGGACTAGAGGGTTTGAGACCCAGTACTTC. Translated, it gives CASSRTRGFETQYF.

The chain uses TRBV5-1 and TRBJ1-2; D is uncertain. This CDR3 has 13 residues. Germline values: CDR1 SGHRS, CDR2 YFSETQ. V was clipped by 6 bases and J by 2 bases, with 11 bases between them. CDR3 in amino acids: CASKEGPNYGYTF. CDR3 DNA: TGCGCCAGCAAGGAGGGCCCAAACTATGGCTACACCTTC.

The CDR3 nucleotides read TGTGCCAGCAGCTCTAACAGGGGGCAGCAAGAGACCCAGTACTTC. This sequence encodes CASSSNRGQQETQYF. This chain connects TRBV7-9 to TRBJ2-5; 9 bases align to TRBD1. The V segment lost 4 bases and the J segment 2 bases; nucleotides outside the gene matches: 5. The CDR3 loop spans 15 amino acids. Germline CDR1 and CDR2: SEHNR and FQNEAQ (reference sequence).

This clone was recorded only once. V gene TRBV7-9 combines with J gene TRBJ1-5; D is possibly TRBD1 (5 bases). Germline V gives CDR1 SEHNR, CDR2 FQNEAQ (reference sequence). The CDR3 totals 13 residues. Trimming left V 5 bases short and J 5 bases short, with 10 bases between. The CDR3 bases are TGTGCCAGCAGCCCCCAGGGCCATCAGCCCCAGCATTTT. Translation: CASSPQGHQPQHF.

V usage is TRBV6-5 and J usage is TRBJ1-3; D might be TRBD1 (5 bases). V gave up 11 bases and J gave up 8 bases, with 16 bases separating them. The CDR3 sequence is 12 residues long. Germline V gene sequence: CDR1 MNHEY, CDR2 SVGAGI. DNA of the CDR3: TGTGCCGGCTCCTCCAGGGCAGACACCATATATTTT. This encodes CAGSSRADTIYF.

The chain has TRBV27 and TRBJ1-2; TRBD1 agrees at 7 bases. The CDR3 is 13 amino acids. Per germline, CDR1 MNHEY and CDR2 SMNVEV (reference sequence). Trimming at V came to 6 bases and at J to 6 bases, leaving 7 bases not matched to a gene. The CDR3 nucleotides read TGTGCCAGCAGGAAGACAGGGACAAATGGCTACACCTTC. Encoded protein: CASRKTGTNGYTF.

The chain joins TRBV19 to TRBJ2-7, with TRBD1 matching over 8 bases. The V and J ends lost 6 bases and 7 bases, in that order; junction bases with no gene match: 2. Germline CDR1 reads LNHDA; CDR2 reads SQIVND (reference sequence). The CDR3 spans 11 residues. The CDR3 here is CASRGQGEQYF. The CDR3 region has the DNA TGTGCCAGTAGAGGACAGGGAGAGCAGTACTTC.

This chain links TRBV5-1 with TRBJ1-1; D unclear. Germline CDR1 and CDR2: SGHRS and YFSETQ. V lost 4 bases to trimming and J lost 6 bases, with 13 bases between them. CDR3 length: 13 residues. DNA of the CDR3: TGCGCCAGCAGCCCATCACCGGTTGCTGAAGCTTTCTTT. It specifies CASSPSPVAEAFF.

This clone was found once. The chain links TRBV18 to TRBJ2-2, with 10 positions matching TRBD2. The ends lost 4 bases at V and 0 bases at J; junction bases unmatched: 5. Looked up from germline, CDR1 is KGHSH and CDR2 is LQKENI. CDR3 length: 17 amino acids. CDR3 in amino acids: CASSRTSGYSNTGELFF. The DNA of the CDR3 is TGTGCCAGCTCACGGACTAGCGGTTATTCGAACACCGGGGAGCTGTTTTTT.

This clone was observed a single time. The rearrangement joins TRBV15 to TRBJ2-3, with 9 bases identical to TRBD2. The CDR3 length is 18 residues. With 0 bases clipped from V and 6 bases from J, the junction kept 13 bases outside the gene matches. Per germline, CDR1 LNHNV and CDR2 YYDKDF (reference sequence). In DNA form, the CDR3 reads TGTGCCACCAGCAGAGACCCTGACCTAGCGGGAAACCTTGATACGCAGTATTTT. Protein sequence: CATSRDPDLAGNLDTQYF.

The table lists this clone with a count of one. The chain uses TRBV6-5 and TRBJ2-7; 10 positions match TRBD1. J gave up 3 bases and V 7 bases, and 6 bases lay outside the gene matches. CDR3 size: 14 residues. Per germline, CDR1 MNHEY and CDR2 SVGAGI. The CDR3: CASTKDRGGYEQYV. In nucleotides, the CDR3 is TGTGCCAGCACTAAGGACAGGGGGGGCTACGAGCAGTACGTC.

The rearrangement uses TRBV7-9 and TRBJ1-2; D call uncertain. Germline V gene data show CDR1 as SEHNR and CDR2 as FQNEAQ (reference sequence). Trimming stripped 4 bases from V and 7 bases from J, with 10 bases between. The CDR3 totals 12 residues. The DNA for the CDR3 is TGTGCCAGCAGCTCTGTGGGCTGTGGCTACACCTTC. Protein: CASSSVGCGYTF.

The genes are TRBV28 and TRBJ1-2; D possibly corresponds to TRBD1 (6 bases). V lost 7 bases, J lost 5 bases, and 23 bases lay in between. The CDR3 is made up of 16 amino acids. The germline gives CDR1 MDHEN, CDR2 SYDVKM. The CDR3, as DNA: TGTGCCAGCACCTGGGTCCTCGAGGACAGCGAATATGGCTACACCTTC. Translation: CASTWVLEDSEYGYTF.

Here the CDR3 reads CASSHSDSNQPQHF. The DNA for the CDR3 is TGTGCCAGCAGTCACAGTGATAGCAATCAGCCCCAGCATTTT. The J gene is TRBJ1-5, the V gene TRBV2; D is unclear. The CDR3 spans 14 residues. With 5 bases removed from V and 0 bases from J, the gap between germline ends came to 8 bases. Germline V gene sequence: CDR1 SNHLY, CDR2 FYNNEI.

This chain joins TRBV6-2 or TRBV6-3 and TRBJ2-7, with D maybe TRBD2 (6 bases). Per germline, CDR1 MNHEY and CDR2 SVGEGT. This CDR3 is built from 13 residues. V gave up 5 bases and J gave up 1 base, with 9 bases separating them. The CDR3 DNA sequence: TGTGCCAGCAGTCGGGGGTTATCCTACGAGCAGTACGTC. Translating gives CASSRGLSYEQYV.

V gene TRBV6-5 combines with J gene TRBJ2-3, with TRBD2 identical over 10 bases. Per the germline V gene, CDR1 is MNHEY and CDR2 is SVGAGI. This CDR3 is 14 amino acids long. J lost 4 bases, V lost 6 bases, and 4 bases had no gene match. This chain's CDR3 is CASRPGLASDTQYF. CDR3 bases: TGTGCCAGCAGGCCGGGACTAGCGTCAGATACGCAGTATTTT.

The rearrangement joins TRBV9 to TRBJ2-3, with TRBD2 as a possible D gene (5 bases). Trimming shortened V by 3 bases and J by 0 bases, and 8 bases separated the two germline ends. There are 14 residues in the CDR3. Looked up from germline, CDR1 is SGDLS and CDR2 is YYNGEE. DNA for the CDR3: TGTGCCAGCAGCGGTAGCGTTAGCACAGATACGCAGTATTTT. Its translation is CASSGSVSTDTQYF.

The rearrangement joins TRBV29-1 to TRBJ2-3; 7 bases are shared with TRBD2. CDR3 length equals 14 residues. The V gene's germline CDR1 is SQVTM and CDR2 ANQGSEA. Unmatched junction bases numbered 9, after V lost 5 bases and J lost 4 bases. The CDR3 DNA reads TGCAGCGTTCTAAGCGGGACCCCCCCAGATACGCAGTATTTT. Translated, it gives CSVLSGTPPDTQYF.

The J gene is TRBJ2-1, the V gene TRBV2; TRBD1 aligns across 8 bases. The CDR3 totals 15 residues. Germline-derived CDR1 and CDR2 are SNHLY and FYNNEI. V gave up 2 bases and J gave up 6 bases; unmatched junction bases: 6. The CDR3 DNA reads TGTGCCAGCAGTGAAAGCAGGGGGCAATTCAATGAGCAGTTCTTC. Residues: CASSESRGQFNEQFF.